A selection of T cell receptor beta chains follows, all from one sample in a study of shared clonotypes between healthy human individuals. Sequenced by immunoSEQ multiplex PCR; TCRdb stores in-frame clones only, minus some. Altogether 2 million to 2.5 million clones are present, roughly 92% being singletons, with the ten largest covering around 0.4%. The specimen was naive CD4+ T cells from PBMCs. The receptor source for this set is a man between 18 and 35 years old in good health. Some clones in this sample may be carry-over from other donors' samples. The CDR3 runs from the conserved cysteine through the conserved F or W. A D gene is named only where the DNA matches it firmly. Expanded clones get a size class; other rows say once, few or many, or leave the size out.

abundance: NA
v_gene: TRBV30
j_gene: TRBJ2-3
d_gene: NA
CDR3aa: CAWSGGRADTQYF
CDR3nt: TGTGCCTGGAGCGGAGGACGGGCAGATACGCAGTATTTT

abundance: few
v_gene: TRBV5-1
j_gene: TRBJ1-5
d_gene: NA
CDR3aa: CASSSGGDQPQHF
CDR3nt: TGCGCCAGCAGCTCTGGGGGGGATCAGCCCCAGCATTTT

abundance: NA
v_gene: TRBV4-2
j_gene: TRBJ2-5
d_gene: NA
CDR3aa: CASSRSLAKQETQYF
CDR3nt: TGTGCCAGCAGCCGGAGTCTAGCGAAACAAGAGACCCAGTACTTC

abundance: few
v_gene: TRBV27
j_gene: TRBJ2-1
d_gene: NA
CDR3aa: CASRSDRLPYYDEQFF
CDR3nt: TGTGCCAGCAGATCTGACAGGCTTCCATATTACGATGAGCAGTTCTTC

abundance: NA
v_gene: TRBV4-1
j_gene: TRBJ2-7
d_gene: TRBD2
CDR3aa: CASSQDPSGKIYEQYF
CDR3nt: TGCGCCAGCAGCCAAGACCCTAGCGGGAAAATCTACGAGCAGTACTTC

abundance: NA
v_gene: TRBV5-1
j_gene: TRBJ2-3
d_gene: NA
CDR3aa: CASSLVSSYGGEDTQYF
CDR3nt: TGCGCCAGCAGCTTGGTTAGCTCGTACGGTGGGGAAGATACGCAGTATTTT

abundance: NA
v_gene: TRBV27
j_gene: TRBJ2-4
d_gene: TRBD1
CDR3aa: CASSPSDRSKNIQYF
CDR3nt: TGTGCCAGCAGTCCCTCGGACAGGTCCAAAAACATTCAGTACTTC

abundance: once
v_gene: TRBV6-6
j_gene: TRBJ1-3
d_gene: NA
CDR3aa: CASFAVSSGNTIYF
CDR3nt: TGTGCCAGCTTCGCGGTGAGCTCTGGAAACACCATATATTTT

abundance: NA
v_gene: TRBV6-1
j_gene: TRBJ2-3
d_gene: TRBD2
CDR3aa: CASGGRANTDTQYF
CDR3nt: TGTGCTTCGGGCGGGAGGGCAAACACAGATACGCAGTATTTT

abundance: NA
v_gene: TRBV6-5
j_gene: TRBJ2-7
d_gene: NA
CDR3aa: CASSSPFGGGLYEQYF
CDR3nt: TGTGCCAGCAGTTCCCCCTTTGGCGGAGGTTTATACGAGCAGTACTTC

abundance: NA
v_gene: TRBV30
j_gene: TRBJ2-3
d_gene: TRBD2
CDR3aa: CAWSPGLHTDTQYF
CDR3nt: TGTGCCTGGAGCCCGGGACTACACACAGATACGCAGTATTTT

abundance: few
v_gene: TRBV7-6
j_gene: TRBJ1-1
d_gene: NA
CDR3aa: CASSLGQGWTEAFF
CDR3nt: TGTGCCAGCAGCTTAGGCCAGGGCTGGACTGAAGCTTTCTTT

abundance: NA
v_gene: TRBV5-1
j_gene: TRBJ1-2
d_gene: TRBD1
CDR3aa: CASRMDRGSGYTF
CDR3nt: TGCGCCAGCAGGATGGACAGGGGGAGTGGCTACACCTTC

abundance: few
v_gene: TRBV5-1
j_gene: TRBJ2-1
d_gene: NA
CDR3aa: CASSLLGENEQFF
CDR3nt: TGCGCCAGCAGCTTGTTGGGAGAAAACGAGCAGTTCTTC

abundance: NA
v_gene: TRBV5-1
j_gene: TRBJ2-2
d_gene: NA
CDR3aa: CASRTTGELFF
CDR3nt: TGCGCCAGCAGAACCACCGGGGAGCTGTTTTTT

abundance: NA
v_gene: TRBV19
j_gene: TRBJ2-7
d_gene: NA
CDR3aa: CASSIGTTSYEQYF
CDR3nt: TGTGCCAGTAGTATCGGGACGACCTCCTACGAGCAGTACTTC

abundance: NA
v_gene: TRBV10-3
j_gene: TRBJ2-2
d_gene: NA
CDR3aa: CAIRTGISGELFF
CDR3nt: TGTGCCATCAGAACAGGGATTTCGGGGGAGCTGTTTTTT

abundance: NA
v_gene: TRBV19
j_gene: TRBJ1-3
d_gene: NA
CDR3aa: CASSIQGTEGNTIYF
CDR3nt: TGTGCCAGTAGTATCCAGGGCACGGAAGGAAACACCATATATTTT

abundance: NA
v_gene: TRBV28
j_gene: TRBJ2-7
d_gene: NA
CDR3aa: CASSVSGFYEQYF
CDR3nt: TGTGCCAGCAGTGTAAGCGGCTTCTACGAGCAGTACTTC

abundance: NA
v_gene: TRBV7-3
j_gene: TRBJ2-3
d_gene: NA
CDR3aa: CASSSRQGTDTQYF
CDR3nt: TGTGCCAGCAGCTCCCGACAGGGCACAGATACGCAGTATTTT

abundance: NA
v_gene: TRBV2
j_gene: TRBJ2-1
d_gene: TRBD1
CDR3aa: CASSGQVYNEQFF
CDR3nt: TGTGCCAGCTCGGGACAGGTCTACAATGAGCAGTTCTTC

abundance: NA
v_gene: TRBV30
j_gene: TRBJ2-6
d_gene: TRBD1
CDR3aa: CAWSVTRGFSNSGANVLTF
CDR3nt: TGTGCCTGGAGTGTAACCAGGGGGTTCTCCAACTCTGGGGCCAACGTCCTGACTTTC

abundance: NA
v_gene: TRBV29-1
j_gene: TRBJ2-2
d_gene: NA
CDR3aa: CSAITGSVIRRNTGELFF
CDR3nt: TGCAGCGCCATTACAGGGAGCGTTATTAGGCGTAACACCGGGGAGCTGTTTTTT

abundance: NA
v_gene: TRBV28
j_gene: TRBJ2-1
d_gene: TRBD2
CDR3aa: CASSGGGTRTNEQFF
CDR3nt: TGTGCCAGCAGCGGAGGAGGGACTAGAACCAATGAGCAGTTCTTC

abundance: NA
v_gene: TRBV9
j_gene: TRBJ1-2
d_gene: NA
CDR3aa: CASSVEPNYGYTF
CDR3nt: TGTGCCAGCAGCGTAGAACCCAACTATGGCTACACCTTC

abundance: NA
v_gene: TRBV5-4
j_gene: TRBJ2-3
d_gene: NA
CDR3aa: CASSRDFTDTQYF
CDR3nt: TGTGCCAGCAGCCGGGACTTCACAGATACGCAGTATTTT

abundance: NA
v_gene: TRBV5-1
j_gene: TRBJ2-1
d_gene: TRBD2
CDR3aa: CASSLARTSGGGEQFF
CDR3nt: TGCGCCAGCAGCTTGGCGAGGACTAGCGGAGGCGGTGAGCAGTTCTTC

abundance: once
v_gene: TRBV19
j_gene: TRBJ1-4
d_gene: NA
CDR3aa: CASSMPVVGEKLFF
CDR3nt: TGTGCCAGTAGTATGCCAGTAGTAGGCGAAAAACTGTTTTTT

abundance: NA
v_gene: TRBV5-1
j_gene: TRBJ1-1
d_gene: NA
CDR3aa: CASSFHGRAQVTEAFF
CDR3nt: TGCGCCAGCAGCTTCCACGGCAGGGCGCAAGTCACTGAAGCTTTCTTT

abundance: NA
v_gene: TRBV6-1
j_gene: TRBJ2-7
d_gene: NA
CDR3aa: CASMFYYEQYF
CDR3nt: TGTGCCAGCATGTTTTACTACGAGCAGTACTTC

abundance: NA
v_gene: TRBV11-1
j_gene: TRBJ2-1
d_gene: TRBD2
CDR3aa: CASSLARTSGRARDEQFF
CDR3nt: TGTGCCAGCAGCTTAGCCCGGACTAGCGGGAGGGCCCGCGATGAGCAGTTCTTC

abundance: NA
v_gene: TRBV7-3
j_gene: TRBJ1-1
d_gene: NA
CDR3aa: CASSLTSNTEAFF
CDR3nt: TGTGCCAGCAGCTTAACCTCGAACACTGAAGCTTTCTTT